In its sample, the clone carrying this TCR beta chain was seen many times. Its matching antigen is unknown. Amplified regions were TCR beta CDR3 sequences from RNA transcripts. TCR CDR3 regions were first amplified by RT-PCR with HTBI primers. TCRdb re-derived calls from the multiplex PCR reads in MiXCR, one entry per CDR3 protein. The sample has around 200,000 distinct CDR3 sequences; around 19% are singletons. The sample originates from a study of T cells in Graves' hyperthyroidism and ophthalmopathy. General study findings and limits: Most clonotypes expanded in thyroid above 0.001 were likewise present in blood. Ophthalmopathy and stable hyperthyroidism were told apart by a 13 V-J model.

Hyperthyroidism had been newly diagnosed in patients aged 18 to 65, and its duration was under 2 months. The PBMCs had their origin in 8.5 to 10 ml of fresh peripheral blood. The sample consisted of blood. This TCR derives from a middle-aged man with Graves' hyperthyroidism.

CDR3 residues: CASSLLFWGGYSNQPQHF. CDR3 nucleotides: TGTGCCAGCAGTTTATTGTTCTGGGGGGGATATAGCAATCAGCCCCAGCATTTT. The chain has TRBV28 and TRBJ1-5, with D tentatively TRBD1 (5 bases). V gave up 1 base and J gave up 0 bases, with 16 bases separating them. The germline CDR1 and CDR2 sequences are MDHEN and SYDVKM. This CDR3 has 18 amino acids.